These 13 T cell receptor beta chains were all obtained from the same sample, sequenced in a study of technical replicates of blood from a few donors (dated by TCRdb to 2016 to 2017). Libraries came from the immunoSEQ multiplex PCR assay. Drawn from immuneACCESS, this table holds only the in-frame rearrangements with V and J called that TCRdb kept. Clones are partly lost; checked studies trace under half to an unresolved V gene and leave the rest unexplained. This sample gives nearly 90,000 clones in total; approximately 95% of them show up just once. More than 0.3% of the sample is taken by the ten largest. The sample consisted of T cells isolated from PBMCs. Every receptor here comes from a human donor in good health.

The V gene is TRBV5-5, the J gene TRBJ2-1; 8 positions agree with TRBD2. The germline V gene encodes CDR1 SGHKS and CDR2 YYEKEE (reference sequence). The CDR3 is made up of 16 amino acids. V was pared by 4 bases and J by 6 bases, with 12 bases of the junction left unmatched. In DNA, the CDR3 is TGTGCCAGCAGCCTCCTAACTAGCGGAAGAGGCAATGAGCAGTTCTTC. Its translation is CASSLLTSGRGNEQFF.

The J gene is TRBJ2-5, the V gene TRBV7-8; tentatively, D is TRBD1 (6 bases). The CDR3 spans 16 residues. Germline values: CDR1 SGHVS, CDR2 FQNEAQ. Trimming took off 4 bases at V and 5 bases at J, with 20 bases between the two ends. CDR3 in DNA: TGTGCCAGCAGCTCGGATATTACAGGGTGGTATGAGACCCAGTACTTC. Protein sequence: CASSSDITGWYETQYF. Supplemented by reference TRBV7-8 and TRBJ2-5, the full variable domain reads GAGVSQSPRYKVAKRGQDVALRCDPISGHVSLFWYQQALGQGPEFLTYFQNEAQLDKSGLPSDRFFAERPEGSVSTLKIQRTQQEDSAVYLCASSSDITGWYETQYFGPGTRLLVL.

The V gene is TRBV4-3, the J gene TRBJ2-7; D gene ambiguous. Trimming took off 1 base at V and 2 bases at J, with 9 bases between the two ends. The CDR3 spans 14 residues. Germline assignment: CDR1 LGHNA and CDR2 YSLEER. CDR3 amino acids: CASSQATLTYEQYF. CDR3 nucleotide sequence: TGCGCCAGCAGCCAAGCGACTCTTACCTACGAGCAGTACTTC.

The chain uses TRBV29-1 and TRBJ2-3; 7 bases map to TRBD1. This CDR3 comprises 12 residues. Per germline, CDR1 SQVTM and CDR2 ANQGSEA. With V trimmed by 7 bases and J by 6 bases, 7 bases remained unmatched. As DNA, the CDR3 is TGCAGCGCGTCACAGGGGCTGGATACGCAGTATTTT. This sequence encodes CSASQGLDTQYF.

The chain uses TRBV28 and TRBJ2-5, with D possibly matching TRBD2 (6 bases). Between the trimmed V and J ends, which lost 2 bases and 5 bases, there was a span of 24 bases. The germline gives CDR1 MDHEN, CDR2 SYDVKM. The CDR3 is made up of 18 amino acids. The CDR3, as DNA: TGTGCCAGCAGTTTACCGTCGTCAGCGGGCCTAAGGTGGGAGACCCAGTACTTC. Translation: CASSLPSSAGLRWETQYF. Combining the CDR3 with reference TRBV28 and TRBJ2-5 gives the whole variable domain DVKVTQSSRYLVKRTGEKVFLECVQDMDHENMFWYRQDPGLGLRLIYFSYDVKMKEKGDIPEGYSVSREKKERFSLILESASTNQTSMYLCASSLPSSAGLRWETQYFGPGTRLLVL.

The CDR3 loop is CASSSDRGSQGGYTF. CDR3 nucleotides: TGTGCCAGCAGCTCCGACAGGGGCTCACAGGGTGGCTACACCTTC. The chain is built from TRBV7-3 and TRBJ1-2, with 8 bases that match TRBD1. CDR3 length: 15 residues. Germline V gives CDR1 SGHTA, CDR2 FQGTGA. After removal of 4 bases from V and 7 bases from J, the junction contained 11 bases not matched to a gene.

The chain uses TRBV7-9 and TRBJ1-1; D is possibly TRBD1 (6 bases). V shed 5 bases and J shed 2 bases, with 12 bases lying between them. Germline V gene lookup returns CDR1 SEHNR and CDR2 FQNEAQ (reference sequence). CDR3 length: 14 residues. The DNA of the CDR3 is TGTGCCAGCAGCGGGACACGGATTAACACTGAAGCTTTCTTT. Its protein product is CASSGTRINTEAFF.

This chain connects TRBV5-4 to TRBJ2-3; 7 bases are a match to TRBD2. The CDR3 length is 14 residues. Germline lookup yields CDR1 SGHNT and CDR2 YYREEE (reference sequence). Trimming removed 2 bases from V and 1 base from J; junction bases left unmatched: 1. The CDR3 spells CASSFTSGTDTQYF. CDR3 sequence (DNA): TGTGCCAGCAGCTTCACTAGCGGCACAGATACGCAGTATTTT.

The chain has TRBV11-2 and TRBJ2-7, with a weak D call TRBD2 (5 bases). CDR3 length: 15 residues. CDR1 SGHAT and CDR2 FQNNGV come from the germline V gene. Trimming pared 0 bases from V and 2 bases from J, leaving 11 bases between. The CDR3 reads CASSLEPSGTYEQYF. In DNA, the CDR3 is TGTGCCAGCAGCTTAGAGCCTTCGGGGACCTACGAGCAGTACTTC.

The genes are TRBV19 and TRBJ1-2; the match to TRBD1 covers 10 bases. This CDR3 is 16 amino acids long. The germline V gene has CDR1 LNHDA and CDR2 SQIVND (reference sequence). The ends lost 2 bases at V and 7 bases at J; junction bases unmatched: 10. The DNA of the CDR3 is TGTGCCAGTAGTATAATACCGGGACAGGGGATCTTTGGCTACACCTTC. Protein product: CASSIIPGQGIFGYTF.

The chain carries TRBV6-1 and TRBJ1-5; TRBD1 agrees at 9 bases. The CDR3 is 17 amino acids. The V and J ends lost 0 bases and 5 bases, in that order; junction bases with no gene match: 8. Germline-derived CDR1 and CDR2 are MNHNS and SASEGT. CDR3 sequence (DNA): TGTGCCAGCAGTGAAGCTGGGACAGGGCAGAGGGATCAGCCCCAGCATTTT. Translated, it gives CASSEAGTGQRDQPQHF.

CDR3 protein: CASSPDFTGELFF. The CDR3 DNA reads TGTGCCAGCAGCCCTGACTTCACCGGGGAGCTGTTTTTT. The V and J genes are TRBV9 and TRBJ2-2; D call uncertain. Germline CDR1 SGDLS, CDR2 YYNGEE. Trimming removed 4 bases from V and 4 bases from J, with 8 bases in between. This CDR3 is 13 amino acids long.

The CDR3 nucleotides are TGCGCCAGCGTGGATACGTTGGGACAGGGTGTCAGGACTGAAGCTTTCTTT. Protein product: CASVDTLGQGVRTEAFF. The chain recombines TRBV5-1 with TRBJ1-1; 9 positions match TRBD1. V trimming: 7 bases; J trimming: 5 bases; junction bases outside the gene matches: 18. Germline-derived CDR1 and CDR2 are SGHRS and YFSETQ. The CDR3 runs 17 residues.